The 24 T cell receptor beta chains given below trace back to one sample, sequenced in a study of human T cells and chemical hapten exposure. Stated time point: patch test 2, 6 weeks after DPC sensitization. The treatment denotes: therapeutic diphenylcyclopropenone sensitization with weekly scalp DPC. TCRdb fed the RACE reads into MiXCR, producing one record per CDR3 protein. The sample contains under 85,000 distinct CDR3 sequences, 10% of which appear only once. Specimen: whole blood, collected in connection with sensitization to the hapten diphenylcyclopropenone (DPC). Receptor source: a woman in her forties or fifties with alopecia areata. Some clones in this sample may be carry-over from other donors' samples.

The chain recombines TRBV10-3 with TRBJ2-2; perhaps TRBD1 as D (5 bases). Looked up from germline, CDR1 is ENHRY and CDR2 is SYGVKD. V lost 2 bases, J lost 3 bases, and 7 bases lay in between. The CDR3 is 14 amino acids. The CDR3 sequence is CAISEKTDTGELFF. The CDR3 bases are TGTGCCATCAGTGAGAAGACAGACACCGGGGAGCTGTTTTTT.

As to this clonotype: A read error may be the cause here, since a much bigger clone is one base away. The rearrangement joins TRBV12-3 or TRBV12-4 to TRBJ2-7, with TRBD1 matching 7 bases. With 6 bases clipped from V and 0 bases from J, the junction kept 5 bases outside the gene matches. There are 14 residues in the CDR3. CDR3 in amino acids: CASRVTGVSYEQYF. CDR3 in DNA: TGTGCCAGCAGGGTAACAGGGGTCTCCTACGAGCAGTACTTC.

This clonotype was recorded at least ten times. The chain carries TRBV10-3 and TRBJ2-7; D gene ambiguous. The germline V gene encodes CDR1 ENHRY and CDR2 SYGVKD. The V gene lost 1 base and the J gene lost 1 base, with 8 bases spanning the gap. The CDR3 consists of 14 residues. The DNA for the CDR3 is TGTGCCATCAGTGAGTTGGTAAGGTCCTACGAGCAGTACTTC. Protein sequence: CAISELVRSYEQYF.

The chain is built from TRBV12-3 or TRBV12-4 and TRBJ2-7, with D perhaps TRBD2 (6 bases). Trimming shortened V by 7 bases and J by 0 bases, and 19 bases separated the two germline ends. CDR3 length: 16 amino acids. The CDR3 coding sequence is TGTGCCAGCACCTCGCAGGGTAGCGGAGTCTCCTACGAGCAGTACTTC. It encodes CASTSQGSGVSYEQYF.

This clonotype came up many times. V gene TRBV2 combines with J gene TRBJ2-7, with a possible D match to TRBD2 (5 bases). There are 12 residues in the CDR3. CDR1 SNHLY and CDR2 FYNNEI come from the germline V gene. V was cut by 4 bases and J by 11 bases, with 15 bases left in between. The CDR3: CASSVSGYGEYF. The CDR3 DNA is TGTGCCAGCAGTGTTTCGGGCTACGGGGAGTACTTC.

In this sample, this clonotype turned up a few times. The chain is built from TRBV20-1 and TRBJ1-4; D is unresolved. The CDR3 is 13 amino acids. The V gene lost 0 bases and the J gene lost 3 bases, with 5 bases spanning the gap. CDR1 is DFQATT, CDR2 SNEGSKA, per germline (reference sequence). CDR3 sequence reads: CSAREGPNEKLFF. The CDR3, as DNA: TGCAGTGCTAGAGAGGGCCCTAATGAAAAACTGTTTTTT.

The table lists this clonotype with many counts. The chain joins TRBV7-8 to TRBJ2-7, with 11 bases matching TRBD2. Per germline, CDR1 SGHVS and CDR2 FQNEAQ. CDR3 length equals 14 residues. V dropped 4 bases and J dropped 4; count of bases not matched to a gene: 3. CDR3 DNA sequence: TGTGCCAGCAGCTCACCTAGCGGGAGGTACGAGCAGTACTTC. It yields the protein CASSSPSGRYEQYF.

The chain couples TRBV2 to TRBJ2-2, with 7 positions matching TRBD2. Unmatched junction bases numbered 8, after V lost 3 bases and J lost 4 bases. Germline V CDR1 and CDR2: SNHLY, FYNNEI. The CDR3 has 16 residues. CDR3 protein: CASSDSAGDLTGELFF. CDR3 DNA: TGTGCCAGCAGTGATTCGGCGGGAGATCTCACCGGGGAGCTGTTTTTT.

The sample holds many counts of this clonotype. CDR3 DNA sequence: TGCGCCAGCAGTGAGTCCGGGACCCGGGGGGAGACCCAGTACTTC. Translated, it gives CASSESGTRGETQYF. The chain has TRBV10-1 and TRBJ2-5, with D possibly matching TRBD2 (6 bases). Germline V gene sequence: CDR1 WNHNN, CDR2 SYGVQD (reference sequence). This CDR3 contains 15 residues. V dropped 0 bases and J dropped 5 bases, with 13 bases sitting between them.

In this sample, this clonotype turned up a few times. The chain joins TRBV11-2 to TRBJ2-7, with a tentative D call TRBD1 (5 bases). In germline, CDR1 is SGHAT, CDR2 FQNNGV. CDR3 length equals 14 residues. V was shortened by 2 bases and J by 1 base, with 9 bases between the two germline ends. CDR3 coding DNA: TGTGCCAGCAGCTTAAGTGACAGATCCTACGAGCAGTACTTC. This codes for CASSLSDRSYEQYF.

In its sample, this clonotype was seen many times. V gene TRBV12-3 or TRBV12-4 combines with J gene TRBJ1-5; no firm D call. Trimming cost V 5 bases and J 3 bases, with 11 bases left between them. This CDR3 comprises 14 residues. CDR3 coding DNA: TGTGCCAGCAGTCGACCGGGATTCAATCAGCCCCAGCATTTT. Amino acid sequence: CASSRPGFNQPQHF.

V gene TRBV25-1 combines with J gene TRBJ2-5; D perhaps matches TRBD1 (5 bases). Germline V gene data show CDR1 as MGHDK and CDR2 as SYGVNS. The CDR3 is made up of 16 amino acids. Trimming removed 3 bases from V and 1 base from J, with 15 bases in between. In nucleotides, the CDR3 is TGTGCCAGCAGTGAGGACCAGGGCCTATTCCAAGAGACCCAGTACTTC. Encoded protein: CASSEDQGLFQETQYF.

This rearrangement joins TRBV20-1 to TRBJ1-2; 7 nucleotides align to TRBD1. This CDR3 has 15 amino acids. Germline values: CDR1 DFQATT, CDR2 SNEGSKA (reference sequence). The trim removed 4 bases at V and 2 bases at J, leaving 10 bases unmatched. The CDR3 region is CSATRTGRSNYGYTF. In DNA, the CDR3 is TGCAGTGCTACCCGGACAGGACGGTCAAACTATGGCTACACCTTC.

This rearrangement joins TRBV29-1 to TRBJ2-1; tentative D call: TRBD2 (6 bases). The germline V gene encodes CDR1 SQVTM and CDR2 ANQGSEA. V lost 4 bases and J 8 bases, leaving 18 bases between the germline ends. This CDR3 contains 14 residues. The CDR3 reads CSVAGGVGLYEQFF. In DNA, the CDR3 is TGCAGCGTTGCTGGGGGAGTGGGACTTTATGAGCAGTTCTTC.

This clonotype was seen many times. The chain couples TRBV27 to TRBJ2-3; TRBD2 matches at 9 bases. CDR3 length: 16 amino acids. Per the germline V gene, CDR1 is MNHEY and CDR2 is SMNVEV (reference sequence). J was trimmed by 2 bases and V by 6 bases; bases with no gene match: 9. CDR3 region: CASSPRSGRFTDTQYF. The CDR3 DNA reads TGTGCCAGCAGCCCGCGGAGCGGGAGGTTCACAGATACGCAGTATTTT.

The sample holds many counts of this clonotype. V usage is TRBV3-1 and J usage is TRBJ1-5; TRBD1 might be the D (6 bases). Germline CDR1 LGHDT, CDR2 YNNKEL (reference sequence). This CDR3 comprises 16 residues. The V end lost 4 bases, the J end lost 4 bases, and 17 bases lay between the germline ends. The CDR3 DNA sequence: TGTGCCAGCAGCCTATGGGGGGCAGGGACAAATCAGCCCCAGCATTTT. Amino acid sequence: CASSLWGAGTNQPQHF.

J is TRBJ2-7 and V is TRBV19; 14 bases fit TRBD2. The junction had 4 bases not matched to a gene; V was cut back by 4 bases and J by 5 bases. CDR1 is LNHDA and CDR2 is SQIVND in the germline V gene (reference sequence). This CDR3 has 15 residues. The chain's CDR3 is CASSTTSGRANEQYF. The DNA for the CDR3 is TGTGCCAGTAGTACGACTAGCGGGAGGGCCAACGAGCAGTACTTC. Drawing the rest from reference TRBV19 and TRBJ2-7, the complete variable domain is DGGITQSPKYLFRKEGQNVTLSCEQNLNHDAMYWYRQDPGQGLRLIYYSQIVNDFQKGDIAEGYSVSREKKESFPLTVTSAQKNPTAFYLCASSTTSGRANEQYFGPGTRLTVT.

J is TRBJ2-3 and V is TRBV9; the match to TRBD1 covers 7 bases. CDR3 size: 15 residues. The germline gives CDR1 SGDLS, CDR2 YYNGEE. The trim removed 3 bases at V and 3 bases at J, leaving 7 bases unmatched. The DNA for the CDR3 is TGTGCCAGCAGCGCGACAGGGCTATCGACAGATACGCAGTATTTT. This codes for CASSATGLSTDTQYF.

This clonotype was counted many times. V usage is TRBV9 and J usage is TRBJ2-1; D gene unclear. Trimming took 3 bases from V and 0 from J, leaving 10 bases between them. The CDR3 is 15 residues long. Germline CDR1 SGDLS, CDR2 YYNGEE. CDR3: CASSAGLSSYNEQFF. As DNA, the CDR3 is TGTGCCAGCAGCGCCGGCCTCTCCTCCTACAATGAGCAGTTCTTC.

As to this clonotype: No DNA is shown, since the ends of the CDR3 on it are uncertain; the CDR3 is the one TCRdb lists. The chain recombines TRBV21-1 with TRBJ2-2; the table's TRBD1 call for D was not verified on the DNA. TRBV21-1 is a pseudogene segment. The length of the CDR3 is 17 amino acids, counting both ends. The CDR3 sequence is CASSLPYLQGTPGSCFF.

This clonotype was seen only a few times. The chain carries TRBV7-2 and TRBJ2-3, with 7 bases aligning to TRBD2. V dropped 3 bases and J dropped 5; count of bases not matched to a gene: 8. Germline assignment: CDR1 SGHTA and CDR2 FQGNSA. The CDR3 totals 15 residues. CDR3 region: CASSLVAGVVDTQYF. The CDR3 DNA reads TGTGCCAGCAGCTTGGTGGCGGGAGTTGTAGATACGCAGTATTTT.

At least ten counts were recorded for this clonotype. The rearrangement uses TRBV29-1 and TRBJ2-3; D possibly uses TRBD1 or TRBD2 (7 bases each). CDR1 is SQVTM and CDR2 is ANQGSEA in the germline V gene. The V end was cut by 4 bases, the J end by 4 bases, with 15 bases between. CDR3 length: 14 amino acids. CDR3 protein: CSVGSQGRADTQYF. CDR3 sequence (DNA): TGCAGCGTTGGATCACAGGGGAGGGCAGATACGCAGTATTTT.

This clonotype was seen ten or more times. The chain employs TRBV7-6 and TRBJ2-3; 9 bases agree with TRBD2. Germline CDR1 is SGHVS and CDR2 is FNYEAQ. CDR3 size: 18 residues. V trimming: 4 bases; J trimming: 9 bases; junction bases outside the gene matches: 20. CDR3 residues: CASSWGSRLAGPGETQYF. The DNA for the CDR3 is TGTGCCAGCAGCTGGGGGTCTCGCCTAGCGGGGCCCGGCGAGACGCAGTATTTT.

This clonotype was found a few times. The V and J genes are TRBV7-6 and TRBJ2-6, with D unclear. CDR1 and CDR2 (germline): SGHVS, FNYEAQ. Trimming pared 8 bases from V and 0 bases from J, leaving 11 bases between. The CDR3 totals 15 residues. CDR3 in amino acids: CASSRPSSGANVLTF. Here the CDR3 DNA reads TGTGCCAGCTCCCGTCCTTCCTCTGGGGCCAACGTCCTGACTTTC. The complete variable domain, with remaining parts taken from reference TRBV7-6 and TRBJ2-6, reads GAGVSQSPRYKVTKRGQDVALRCDPISGHVSLYWYRQALGQGPEFLTYFNYEAQQDKSGLPNDRFSAERPEGSISTLTIQRTEQRDSAMYRCASSRPSSGANVLTFGAGSRLTVL.